This T cell receptor (beta chain) was sequenced for a study of blood T cell repertoires in COVID-19 (dated by TCRdb to about 2020). With regard to the full study: The collaborator samples originated in the United States, Italy and Spain and spanned the acute and convalescent phases of COVID-19. The prospective study material was composed of cDNA or gDNA derived from T cells, B-cell-depleted T cells, or PBMCs. Deeply sampled blood TCRbeta repertoires from subjects exposed to, actively infected with, or recovered from COVID-19 were included in the dataset. The repertoires were released in a freely available public database intended as a resource for research on the immune response to SARS-CoV-2. The samples were drawn from two sources: the first 160 participants of the ongoing ImmuneRACE study, and 950 to 1,500 subjects contributed by 6 global collaborators. A de-identified subject ID, COVID-19 status, age in years and sex were almost always included in the sample metadata. Where available, HLA class I and class II types were taken from metadata supplied by the sample provider and were not determined by assay-based typing.

TCRbeta CDR3 regions were amplified from genomic DNA using the immunoSEQ Assay, a bias-controlled multiplex PCR. The paper's data handling went like this. The number of nucleated cells in each sample was estimated from the amplification of reference gene primers within the assay. To quantify the absolute abundance of each unique TCRbeta CDR3 rearrangement, sequence reads were collapsed and filtered. For each sample, productive Simpson clonality was calculated by taking the square root of Simpson's diversity index across productive rearrangements. Not all clones reach the TCRdb copy of this immuneACCESS table, which keeps in-frame sequences only. Checked studies attribute under half of the gap to unresolved V genes and leave the rest unexplained. The V and J calls and clone size are taken from that table; D and trimming were inferred from the DNA. The table for this sample lists 430,000 or so clones; 70% to 90% of them were counted only once. In total, the top ten clones hold approximately 0.92% of the sample.

This clone has only one observation. It lacks a known antigen. Base qualities were left out, and no much larger clone turns up one base away. Broad study findings and their caveats: How much clinical and demographic metadata was included differed by source and by participant, and the metadata was provided uncurated.

V is cut by 5 bases and J by 5 bases, and the space between the germline ends is 12 bases. The CDR3 numbers 13 residues from cysteine through phenylalanine. Just CDR3 DNA is preserved here, 39 bases in frame from base 1. In Seattle, one collaborating source enrolled patients while the infection was active and tracked those patients longitudinally over the course of disease. The collaborating institutions used their own protocols to collect whole blood in K2EDTA tubes. Collaborator samples were shipped for TCRbeta analysis as frozen whole blood, isolated PBMCs, or DNA extracted from either sample type.

The TCR comes from a man aged 18 to 30 with COVID-19, enrolled during active disease. The sample taken for sequencing was peripheral blood. In this chain, TRBV12-3 or TRBV12-4 is recombined with TRBJ1-2; the D gene is unclear. Here is the DNA: TGTGCCAGCAGTACCCGGGATTCTTATGGCTACACCTTC. Protein translation: CASSTRDSYGYTF.